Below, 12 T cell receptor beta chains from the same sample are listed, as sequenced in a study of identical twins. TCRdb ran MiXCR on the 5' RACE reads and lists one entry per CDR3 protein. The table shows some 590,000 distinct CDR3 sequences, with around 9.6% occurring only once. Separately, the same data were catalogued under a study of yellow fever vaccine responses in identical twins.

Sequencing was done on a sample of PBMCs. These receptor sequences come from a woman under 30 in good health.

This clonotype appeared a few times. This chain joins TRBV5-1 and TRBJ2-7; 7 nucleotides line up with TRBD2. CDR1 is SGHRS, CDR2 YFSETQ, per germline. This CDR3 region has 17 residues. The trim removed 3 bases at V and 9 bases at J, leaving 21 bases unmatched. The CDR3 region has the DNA TGCGCCAGCAGCTCTAGCGGAAGATCTACGAGCCAGACGGGGCAGTACTTC. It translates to CASSSSGRSTSQTGQYF.

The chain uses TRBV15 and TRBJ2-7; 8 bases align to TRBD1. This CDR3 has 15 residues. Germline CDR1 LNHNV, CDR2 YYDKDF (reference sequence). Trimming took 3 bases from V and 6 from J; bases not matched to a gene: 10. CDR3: CATSRAGTGIPEQYF. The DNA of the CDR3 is TGTGCCACCAGCAGGGCCGGGACAGGTATTCCCGAGCAGTACTTC.

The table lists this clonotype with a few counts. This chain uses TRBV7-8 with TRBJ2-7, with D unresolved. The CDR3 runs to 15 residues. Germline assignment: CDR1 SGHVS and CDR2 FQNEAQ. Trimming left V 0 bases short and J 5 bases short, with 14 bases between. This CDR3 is CASSLARFPPHEQYF. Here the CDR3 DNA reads TGTGCCAGCAGCTTAGCGCGGTTCCCACCCCACGAGCAGTACTTC.

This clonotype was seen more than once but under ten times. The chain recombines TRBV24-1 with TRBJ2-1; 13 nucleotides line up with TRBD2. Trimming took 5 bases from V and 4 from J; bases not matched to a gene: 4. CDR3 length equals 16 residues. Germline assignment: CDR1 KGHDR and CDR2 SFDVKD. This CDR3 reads CATSGGLAGNYNEQFF. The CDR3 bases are TGTGCCACCAGTGGGGGACTAGCGGGAAATTACAATGAGCAGTTCTTC.

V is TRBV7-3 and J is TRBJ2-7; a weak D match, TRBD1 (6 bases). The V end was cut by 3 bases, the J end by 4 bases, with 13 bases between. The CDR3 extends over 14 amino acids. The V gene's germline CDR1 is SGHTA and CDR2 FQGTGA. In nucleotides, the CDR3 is TGTGCCAGCAGCTTCCCACAGGGATCATACGAGCAGTACTTC. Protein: CASSFPQGSYEQYF.

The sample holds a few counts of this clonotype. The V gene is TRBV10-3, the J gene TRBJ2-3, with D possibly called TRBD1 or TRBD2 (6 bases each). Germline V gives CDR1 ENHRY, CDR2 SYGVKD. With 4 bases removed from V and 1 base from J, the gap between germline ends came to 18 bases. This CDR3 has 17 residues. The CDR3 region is CAISGLSRGDGTDTQYF. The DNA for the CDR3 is TGTGCCATCAGTGGGCTCTCAAGGGGGGATGGCACAGATACGCAGTATTTT.

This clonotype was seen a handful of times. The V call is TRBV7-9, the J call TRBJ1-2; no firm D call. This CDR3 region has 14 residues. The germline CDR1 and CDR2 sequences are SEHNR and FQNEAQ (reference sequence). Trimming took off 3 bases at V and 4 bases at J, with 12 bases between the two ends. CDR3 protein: CASSFGPGSYGYTF. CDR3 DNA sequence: TGTGCCAGCAGCTTTGGCCCCGGGAGCTATGGCTACACCTTC. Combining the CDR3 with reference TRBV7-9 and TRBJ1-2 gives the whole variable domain DTGVSQNPRHKITKRGQNVTFRCDPISEHNRLYWYRQTLGQGPEFLTYFQNEAQLEKSRLLSDRFSAERPKGSFSTLEIQRTEQGDSAMYLCASSFGPGSYGYTFGSGTRLTVV.

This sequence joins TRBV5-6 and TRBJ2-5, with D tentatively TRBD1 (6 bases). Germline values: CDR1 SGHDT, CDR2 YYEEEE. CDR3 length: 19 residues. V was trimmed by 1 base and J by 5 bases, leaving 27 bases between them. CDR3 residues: CASSLSKFMTGLAWETQYF. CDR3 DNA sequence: TGTGCCAGCAGCTTGTCTAAGTTTATGACAGGCCTTGCTTGGGAGACCCAGTACTTC. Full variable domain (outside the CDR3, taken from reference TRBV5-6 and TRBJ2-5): DAGVTQSPTHLIKTRGQQVTLRCSPKSGHDTVSWYQQALGQGPQFIFQYYEEEERQRGNFPDRFSGHQFPNYSSELNVNALLLGDSALYLCASSLSKFMTGLAWETQYFGPGTRLLVL.

CDR3 residues: CASSTPGLPYEQYF. The CDR3 nucleotides are TGTGCCAGCAGTACACCGGGGCTCCCCTACGAGCAGTACTTC. This chain links TRBV6-1 with TRBJ2-7; D is perhaps TRBD1 or TRBD2 (5 bases each). The CDR3 consists of 14 residues. Germline loops: CDR1 MNHNS, CDR2 SASEGT. Trimming left V 5 bases short and J 2 bases short, with 13 bases between.

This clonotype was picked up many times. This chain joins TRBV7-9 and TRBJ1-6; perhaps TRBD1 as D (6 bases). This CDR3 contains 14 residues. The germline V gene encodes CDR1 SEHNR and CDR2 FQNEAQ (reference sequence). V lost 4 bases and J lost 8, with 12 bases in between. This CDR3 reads CASSSTGRDSPLHF. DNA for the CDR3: TGTGCCAGCAGCTCGACAGGTCGTGATTCACCCCTCCACTTT.

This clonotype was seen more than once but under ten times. The DNA for the CDR3 is TGTGCCAGCAGCACGGGGGTGGTCGACCAGTACTTC. Translated, it gives CASSTGVVDQYF. This chain links TRBV5-6 with TRBJ2-5; D possibly corresponds to TRBD2 (6 bases). Trimming pared 4 bases from V and 10 bases from J, leaving 14 bases between. The CDR3 contains 12 residues. Germline-derived CDR1 and CDR2 are SGHDT and YYEEEE. Full variable domain (remainder filled in from reference TRBV5-6 and TRBJ2-5): DAGVTQSPTHLIKTRGQQVTLRCSPKSGHDTVSWYQQALGQGPQFIFQYYEEEERQRGNFPDRFSGHQFPNYSSELNVNALLLGDSALYLCASSTGVVDQYFGPGTRLLVL.

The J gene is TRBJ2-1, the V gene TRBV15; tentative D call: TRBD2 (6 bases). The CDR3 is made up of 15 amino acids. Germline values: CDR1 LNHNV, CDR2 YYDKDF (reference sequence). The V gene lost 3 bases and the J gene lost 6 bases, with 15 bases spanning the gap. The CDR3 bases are TGTGCCACCAGCAGTTCCGGGGGTTCGGGCAATGAGCAGTTCTTC. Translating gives CATSSSGGSGNEQFF. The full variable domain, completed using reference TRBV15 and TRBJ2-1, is DAMVIQNPRYQVTQFGKPVTLSCSQTLNHNVMYWYQQKSSQAPKLLFHYYDKDFNNEADTPDNFQSRRPNTSFCFLDIRSPGLGDTAMYLCATSSSGGSGNEQFFGPGTRLTVL.